Listed below are T cell receptor beta chains from one sample, sequenced in a study of shared clonotypes between healthy human individuals. Sequencing was performed with immunoSEQ multiplex PCR; in TCRdb, only in-frame clones are kept and a portion is missing. The data show about 2 million clones, with 85% to 95% seen just once and under 0.15% held by the top ten. The sample comprised naive CD4+ T cells sorted from blood. The receptor set was obtained from a man between 18 and 29 years old in good health. The CDR3 runs from the conserved cysteine through the conserved F or W. The D gene is left open where the match is weak. Some rows have no size entry. The others give once, few or many, or a class for an expanded clone.

>TRBV30|NA|TRBJ1-2|14|NA
CAWSVGGNPSGYTF
TGTGCCTGGAGTGTTGGAGGGAACCCCTCTGGCTACACCTTC
>TRBV28|NA|TRBJ1-2|16|TRBD1
CASRSLGQGAGYGYTF
TGTGCCAGCAGATCTCTCGGACAGGGGGCGGGTTATGGCTACACCTTC
>TRBV5-1|NA|TRBJ2-2|16|TRBD1
CASSESRTGIPGELFF
TGCGCCAGCAGCGAATCCCGGACAGGGATCCCCGGGGAGCTGTTTTTT
>TRBV6-4|NA|TRBJ2-1|14|NA
CASSDSTGVGEQFF
TGTGCCAGCAGTGACTCGACGGGAGTGGGTGAGCAGTTCTTC
>TRBV27|NA|TRBJ2-2|14|NA
CASSYGGNTGELFF
TGTGCCAGCAGTTACGGAGGAAACACCGGGGAGCTGTTTTTT
>TRBV6-5|NA|TRBJ2-3|14|TRBD1
CASSVQGATDTQYF
TGTGCCAGCAGTGTCCAGGGGGCCACAGATACGCAGTATTTT
>TRBV28|NA|TRBJ1-5|15|NA
CASSKDLASNQPQHF
TGTGCCAGCAGTAAGGACCTCGCTAGCAATCAGCCCCAGCATTTT
>TRBV11-3|NA|TRBJ1-1|13|TRBD1
CASSLGTGGEAFF
TGTGCCAGCAGCTTAGGGACAGGGGGGGAAGCTTTCTTT
>TRBV9|NA|TRBJ1-2|14|NA
CASSVKGTNYGYTF
TGTGCCAGCAGCGTAAAGGGGACCAACTATGGCTACACCTTC
>TRBV30|NA|TRBJ2-5|15|NA
CAWSLGHYWQETQYF
TGTGCCTGGAGTTTAGGACACTACTGGCAAGAGACCCAGTACTTC
>TRBV6-1|NA|TRBJ1-3|15|NA
CASSGLRGTGNTIYF
TGTGCCAGCAGTGGCCTCCGGGGAACTGGAAACACCATATATTTT
>TRBV2|NA|TRBJ2-7|15|TRBD1
CASRGDRAGPHEQYF
TGTGCCAGCAGGGGGGACAGGGCAGGACCTCACGAGCAGTACTTC
>TRBV27|NA|TRBJ1-1|14|NA
CASSSGGRRAEAFF
TGTGCCAGCAGTTCGGGAGGAAGGAGGGCTGAAGCTTTCTTT
>TRBV29-1|few|TRBJ1-2|13|NA
CSVREEEGDGYTF
TGCAGCGTTAGAGAGGAGGAGGGGGATGGCTACACCTTC
>TRBV11-2|NA|TRBJ2-1|15|TRBD2
CATSEGGGPWVGQFF
TGTGCCACATCAGAAGGCGGGGGACCCTGGGTGGGGCAGTTCTTC
>TRBV6-5|NA|TRBJ1-1|13|NA
CASSNWDHAEAFF
TGTGCCAGCAGCAACTGGGACCACGCTGAAGCTTTCTTT
>TRBV7-2|NA|TRBJ2-7|15|NA
CASSLDRLSSYEQYF
TGTGCCAGCAGCTTAGACAGGTTGAGCTCCTACGAGCAGTACTTC
>TRBV19|few|TRBJ2-5|15|NA
CASSNSGGLVETQYF
TGTGCCAGTAGTAATAGTGGCGGGTTAGTAGAGACCCAGTACTTC
>TRBV10-2|NA|TRBJ2-7|15|TRBD2
CASRSGTSGSYEQYF
TGCGCCAGCAGGTCCGGGACTAGCGGGAGCTACGAGCAGTACTTC
>TRBV7-8|NA|TRBJ2-1|15|NA
CASSLIKGDYNEQFF
TGTGCCAGCAGCTTAATTAAGGGGGATTACAATGAGCAGTTCTTC
>TRBV18|NA|TRBJ2-7|16|TRBD2
CASSPQGLAVSYEQYF
TGTGCCAGCTCACCCCAGGGACTAGCGGTATCCTACGAGCAGTACTTC
>TRBV27|NA|TRBJ1-5|13|TRBD1
CASSDRRSQPQHF
TGTGCCTCCTCGGACAGGCGCAGTCAGCCTCAGCATTTT